This T cell receptor (beta chain) originates from a study of T cell clusters in autoimmune cytopenias. For the study at large: A median of approximately 50,000 TRB reads per sample yielded a median around 2,500 distinct clonotypes. Study outcomes and limitations: No experiment has yet validated the function of the T cell clusters defined in silico. Primary autoimmune cytopenia patients appeared to lack physiological T cell clusters present in healthy donors.

Some 34,000 genome equivalents of blood DNA were amplified for TRB. The germline CDR1 and CDR2 sequences are GTSNPN and SVGIG (reference sequence). This CDR3 has 13 amino acids. This clonotype is deemed medium-sized by its frequency. Antigen specificity is unknown. TRB was amplified by touch-down multiplex PCR, primer pools A and B combined. TCRdb re-analyzed the multiplex PCR reads; it lists each CDR3 protein once, without DNA. This listing includes around 2,500 distinct CDR3 sequences. The origin of this receptor is a human donor with an autoimmune cytopenia or autoimmune hepatitis (not recorded which). The genes are TRBV30 and TRBJ2-5. Sequencing used peripheral blood. The CDR3 region is CAWSVRRRETQYF.